This T cell receptor beta chain was documented in a study of shared clonotypes between healthy human individuals. General study findings and limits: Across a handful of donors, naive CD4 shared around 5.1%, naive CD8 around 3.8%, memory CD4 roughly 2.4%, memory CD8 more than 0.35%.

Genomic DNA (from each subset) was split evenly across several immunoSEQ plates. Clones were read by immunoSEQ multiplex PCR, and TCRdb kept only the in-frame ones, dropping some. Of 2 million to 2.5 million clones detected, about 92% appear once; the ten largest clones hold 0.35% to 0.5%. V lost 4 bases to trimming and J lost 9 bases, with 10 bases between them. The length of the CDR3 is 12 residues. Germline V gene lookup returns CDR1 LNHNV and CDR2 YYDKDF (reference sequence). Concerning this clone: What it binds is not known.

The V and J genes are TRBV15 and TRBJ2-1; D may be TRBD1 or TRBD2 (7 bases each). The origin of this receptor is a man between 18 and 29 years old in good health. Some clones in this sample may be carry-over from other donors' samples. Sequenced input: naive CD4+ T cells from PBMCs. The subset denotes: CD45RA+ positively selected. The DNA for the CDR3 is TGTGCCACCAGCACAGGGGGGGGTGAGCAGTTCTTC. Its translation: CATSTGGGEQFF. Full variable domain (remainder filled in from reference TRBV15 and TRBJ2-1): DAMVIQNPRYQVTQFGKPVTLSCSQTLNHNVMYWYQQKSSQAPKLLFHYYDKDFNNEADTPDNFQSRRPNTSFCFLDIRSPGLGDTAMYLCATSTGGGEQFFGPGTRLTVL.